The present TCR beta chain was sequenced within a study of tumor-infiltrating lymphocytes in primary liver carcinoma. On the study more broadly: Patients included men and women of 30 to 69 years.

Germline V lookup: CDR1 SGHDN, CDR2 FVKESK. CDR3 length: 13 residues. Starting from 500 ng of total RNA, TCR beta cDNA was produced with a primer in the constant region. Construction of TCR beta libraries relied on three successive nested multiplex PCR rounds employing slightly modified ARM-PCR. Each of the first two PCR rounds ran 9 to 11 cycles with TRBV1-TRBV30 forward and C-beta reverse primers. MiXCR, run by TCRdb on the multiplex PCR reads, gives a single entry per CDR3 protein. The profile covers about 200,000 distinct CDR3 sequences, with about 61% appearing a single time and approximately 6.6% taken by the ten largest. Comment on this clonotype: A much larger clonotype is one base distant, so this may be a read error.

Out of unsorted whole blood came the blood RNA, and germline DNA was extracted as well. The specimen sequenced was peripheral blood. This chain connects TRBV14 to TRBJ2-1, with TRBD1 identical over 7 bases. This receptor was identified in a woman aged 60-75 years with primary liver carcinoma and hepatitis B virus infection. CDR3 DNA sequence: TGTGCCAGCGGCCAAAGCAGGGGGAATGAGCAGTTCTTC. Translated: CASGQSRGNEQFF.